Below, 30 T cell receptor beta chains from the same sample are listed, as sequenced in a study of blood T cell repertoires in COVID-19. Produced via immunoSEQ multiplex PCR; TCRdb's table is partial and in-frame only. The sample has tens of thousands of clones; about 80% are singletons. Sequencing was done on a sample of peripheral blood. These receptors originate from a woman in her 70s with acute or convalescent COVID-19.

The gene calls are TRBV20-1 and TRBJ2-5, with 7 positions matching TRBD2. The CDR3 is 15 residues long. The ends lost 3 bases at V and 4 bases at J; junction bases unmatched: 11. Germline CDR1 reads DFQATT; CDR2 reads SNEGSKA (reference sequence). CDR3: CSASWSRGGTETQYF. CDR3 sequence (DNA): TGCAGTGCTAGTTGGTCGCGGGGAGGGACAGAGACCCAGTACTTC.

J is TRBJ2-7 and V is TRBV28; 7 nucleotides agree with TRBD1. Trimming cost V 7 bases and J 1 base; bases outside gene matches: 10. Per germline, CDR1 MDHEN and CDR2 SYDVKM. CDR3 length equals 15 residues. The CDR3 reads CASTVRTGRSYEQYF. DNA for the CDR3: TGTGCCAGCACGGTACGGACAGGCCGATCCTACGAGCAGTACTTC.

This chain uses TRBV30 with TRBJ1-2; no firm D call. V was trimmed by 1 base and J by 12 bases, leaving 21 bases between them. CDR1 and CDR2 (germline): GTSNPN, SVGIG (reference sequence). The CDR3 runs 14 residues. CDR3 DNA sequence: TGTGCCTGGAGTGAGGAACCGGGGTCGGGTACGGACACCTTC. Translated: CAWSEEPGSGTDTF.

This clone was seen a few times. The rearrangement uses TRBV7-2 and TRBJ1-1; TRBD1 matches at 9 bases. V lost 1 base, J lost 4 bases, and 10 bases stayed unmatched. The CDR3 length is 17 residues. The germline gives CDR1 SGHTA, CDR2 FQGNSA. This chain's CDR3 is CASSLVFGQGRITEAFF. Here the CDR3 DNA reads TGTGCCAGCAGCTTAGTATTCGGACAGGGGAGGATCACTGAAGCTTTCTTT.

The V and J genes are TRBV9 and TRBJ1-1, with D possibly matching TRBD1 (5 bases). The germline V gene has CDR1 SGDLS and CDR2 YYNGEE. The CDR3 has 13 amino acids. Trimming removed 3 bases from V and 3 bases from J, with 9 bases in between. Here the CDR3 DNA reads TGTGCCAGCAGCGGAACGGGGGACACTGAAGCTTTCTTT. As protein: CASSGTGDTEAFF.

The chain joins TRBV7-2 to TRBJ2-5; 10 positions agree with TRBD1. CDR1 and CDR2 (germline): SGHTA, FQGNSA. The CDR3 is 15 residues long. Trimming at V came to 5 bases and at J to 5 bases, leaving 8 bases not matched to a gene. The CDR3 DNA follows: TGTGCCAGCAGCCGGGACAGGGGAACGTCGGAGACCCAGTACTTC. It specifies CASSRDRGTSETQYF.

V is TRBV19 and J is TRBJ2-1, with a possible D match to TRBD1 (6 bases). This CDR3 has 13 amino acids. The V gene lost 6 bases and the J gene lost 7 bases, with 13 bases spanning the gap. From germline, CDR1 is LNHDA and CDR2 SQIVND (reference sequence). The CDR3 loop reads CASRPLDRNEQFF. For the CDR3, the DNA is TGTGCCAGTAGACCTCTTGACAGGAATGAGCAGTTCTTC.

This chain connects TRBV27 to TRBJ2-7; TRBD2 is a possible D gene (5 bases). V lost 2 bases and J lost 2, with 10 bases in between. Germline CDR1 reads MNHEY; CDR2 reads SMNVEV (reference sequence). There are 14 residues in the CDR3. CDR3 nucleotides: TGTGCCAGCAGTTTAGAGGGTTTTACCTACGAGCAGTACTTC. Its protein product is CASSLEGFTYEQYF.

With regard to this clone: A much larger clone differs by one base, so this may be a read error. Other DNA sequences in this specimen translate into the identical CDR3. This chain joins TRBV28 and TRBJ2-7, with D unresolved. Germline CDR1 is MDHEN and CDR2 is SYDVKM. V was trimmed by 4 bases and J by 2 bases, leaving 3 bases between them. CDR3 length: 11 residues. The CDR3 coding sequence is TGTGCCAGCAGTTCCGCCTACGAGCAGTACTTC. Translation gives CASSSAYEQYF. Supplemented by reference TRBV28 and TRBJ2-7, the full variable domain reads DVKVTQSSRYLVKRTGEKVFLECVQDMDHENMFWYRQDPGLGLRLIYFSYDVKMKEKGDIPEGYSVSREKKERFSLILESASTNQTSMYLCASSSAYEQYFGPGTRLTVT.

This clone was detected only a few times. This chain links TRBV30 with TRBJ1-5; D might be TRBD1 (6 bases). The CDR3 spans 19 residues. V was cut by 2 bases and J by 0 bases, with 23 bases left in between. The germline V gene has CDR1 GTSNPN and CDR2 SVGIG (reference sequence). CDR3 in amino acids: CAWSPAGVVRSYSNQPQHF. CDR3 nucleotide sequence: TGTGCCTGGAGTCCGGCAGGGGTAGTTCGTTCGTATAGCAATCAGCCCCAGCATTTT.

CDR3 residues: CASSLALASLNTEAFF. CDR3 sequence (DNA): TGTGCCAGCAGCTTAGCGTTAGCCTCTTTGAACACTGAAGCTTTCTTT. The V and J genes are TRBV7-6 and TRBJ1-1; D ambiguous. Trimming shortened V by 0 bases and J by 0 bases, and 11 bases separated the two germline ends. In germline, CDR1 is SGHVS, CDR2 FNYEAQ. The CDR3 has 16 amino acids.

The rearrangement uses TRBV7-6 and TRBJ2-2; perhaps TRBD1 as D (5 bases). Germline CDR1 SGHVS, CDR2 FNYEAQ. This CDR3 has 15 residues. V lost 1 base and J lost 6, with 12 bases in between. The CDR3 nucleotides read TGTGCCAGCAGCTTAGTCAGGGATAAAGCCGGGGAGCTGTTTTTT. Protein product: CASSLVRDKAGELFF.

V and J are TRBV9 and TRBJ1-4, with 8 bases that match TRBD1. This CDR3 is built from 15 residues. Germline lookup yields CDR1 SGDLS and CDR2 YYNGEE. The junction had 2 bases not matched to a gene; V was cut back by 1 base and J by 3 bases. CDR3 bases: TGTGCCAGCAGCGTAAGGACAGGGCCTAATGAAAAACTGTTTTTT. Translation: CASSVRTGPNEKLFF.

The chain employs TRBV5-6 and TRBJ1-2, with 9 positions matching TRBD1. CDR1 is SGHDT and CDR2 is YYEEEE in the germline V gene. The V and J ends lost 4 bases and 0 bases, in that order; junction bases with no gene match: 13. The CDR3 contains 18 residues. The CDR3 DNA reads as TGTGCCAGCAGCAGAGTGGACAGGGGCCATCTCACTAACTATGGCTACACCTTC. As protein: CASSRVDRGHLTNYGYTF.

The V gene is TRBV28, the J gene TRBJ2-5; a possible D gene is TRBD1 (6 bases). This CDR3 contains 15 residues. The germline V gene encodes CDR1 MDHEN and CDR2 SYDVKM. The V and J ends lost 5 bases and 7 bases respectively, with 20 bases between them. CDR3 sequence: CASSAPPQGYVTQYF. The CDR3 nucleotides are TGTGCCAGCAGTGCCCCCCCACAGGGATATGTGACCCAGTACTTC.

J is TRBJ2-7 and V is TRBV5-8; weak D call: TRBD2 (7 bases). The CDR3 has 17 amino acids. Germline V gives CDR1 SGHTS, CDR2 YDEGEE. V was pared by 2 bases and J by 6 bases, with 24 bases between. The CDR3 reads CASSFRPGGRRSGEQYF. CDR3 sequence (DNA): TGTGCCAGCAGCTTCCGCCCCGGGGGGCGCAGATCGGGCGAGCAGTACTTC. Full variable domain (rest looked up from reference TRBV5-8 and TRBJ2-7): EAGVTQSPTHLIKTRGQQATLRCSPISGHTSVYWYQQALGLGLQFLLWYDEGEERNRGNFPPRFSGRQFPNYSSELNVNALELEDSALYLCASSFRPGGRRSGEQYFGPGTRLTVT.

V is TRBV10-1 and J is TRBJ2-3; 7 bases are shared with TRBD1. There are 15 residues in the CDR3. Germline CDR1 and CDR2: WNHNN and SYGVQD (reference sequence). J was trimmed by 2 bases and V by 6 bases; bases with no gene match: 8. The CDR3 is CASSKWDSNTDTQYF. In DNA, the CDR3 is TGCGCCAGCAGCAAGTGGGACAGTAACACAGATACGCAGTATTTT.

V and J are TRBV19 and TRBJ1-1; D unclear. Germline CDR1 LNHDA, CDR2 SQIVND (reference sequence). There are 12 residues in the CDR3. V lost 5 bases and J 12 bases, leaving 16 bases between the germline ends. In DNA, the CDR3 is TGTGCCAGTAGTTTCGATTCTACCCGGTCTTTCTTT. This translates into CASSFDSTRSFF.

The V gene is TRBV4-2, the J gene TRBJ2-1; TRBD2 matches 9 bases. The CDR3 spans 15 residues. Germline CDR1 and CDR2: LGHNA and YNFKEQ. Trimming cost V 0 bases and J 9 bases; bases outside gene matches: 6. Here the CDR3 reads CASSQDPREGGEQFF. The DNA for the CDR3 is TGTGCCAGCAGCCAAGACCCGCGGGAGGGGGGTGAGCAGTTCTTC.

This clone was seen a handful of times. This chain joins TRBV5-4 and TRBJ1-2; 7 bases map to TRBD1. CDR1 SGHNT and CDR2 YYREEE come from the germline V gene (reference sequence). V shed 1 base and J 8 bases; nucleotides not matched to a gene: 5. The CDR3 is 13 amino acids. DNA of the CDR3: TGTGCCAGCAGCTTGAGGAGGGGGCAAGGCTACACCTTC. Encoded protein: CASSLRRGQGYTF.

This clone came up a few times. The rearrangement uses TRBV27 and TRBJ1-4, with D unresolved. The V and J ends lost 5 bases and 0 bases respectively, with 13 bases between them. The CDR3 length is 16 residues. In germline, CDR1 is MNHEY, CDR2 SMNVEV (reference sequence). The CDR3 DNA follows: TGTGCCAGCAGTGTCTCTAGCGGTGCAACTAATGAAAAACTGTTTTTT. Translation gives CASSVSSGATNEKLFF.

This clone occurred once. The chain recombines TRBV7-9 with TRBJ2-7; D is undetermined. The V gene lost 1 base and the J gene lost 7 bases, with 11 bases spanning the gap. The CDR3 is 13 amino acids. In germline, CDR1 is SEHNR, CDR2 FQNEAQ (reference sequence). The CDR3 loop reads CASSLGGTPEQYF. The CDR3 coding sequence is TGTGCCAGCAGCTTAGGCGGCACTCCGGAGCAGTACTTC.

The J gene is TRBJ2-6, the V gene TRBV5-6; the D is unclear. Trimming removed 4 bases from V and 4 bases from J, with 9 bases in between. The CDR3 covers 14 residues. In germline, CDR1 is SGHDT, CDR2 YYEEEE. The CDR3 spells CASSPQAGANVLTF. CDR3 in DNA: TGTGCCAGCAGCCCGCAGGCGGGGGCCAACGTCCTGACTTTC.

V gene TRBV6-6 combines with J gene TRBJ1-2; 7 bases are a match to TRBD1. This CDR3 is 14 amino acids long. V was clipped by 8 bases and J by 7 bases; unmatched bases: 13. CDR1 and CDR2 from the germline V gene are MNHNY and SVGAGI (reference sequence). CDR3 sequence: CASRLEGAVSGYTF. CDR3 bases: TGTGCCAGCCGTTTAGAGGGGGCAGTATCTGGCTACACCTTC.

The chain couples TRBV7-2 to TRBJ2-5, with TRBD1 identical over 8 bases. The V segment lost 4 bases and the J segment 3 bases; nucleotides outside the gene matches: 4. This CDR3 region has 14 residues. CDR1 SGHTA and CDR2 FQGNSA come from the germline V gene. The CDR3 reads CASSSTGEKETQYF. In nucleotides, the CDR3 is TGTGCCAGCAGCTCGACAGGGGAGAAAGAGACCCAGTACTTC.

The chain is built from TRBV7-2 and TRBJ1-2; D unclear. V lost 5 bases, J lost 1 base, and 8 bases lay in between. The CDR3 sequence is 13 residues long. Germline assignment: CDR1 SGHTA and CDR2 FQGNSA. The DNA for the CDR3 is TGTGCCAGCAGCCCCCCCGGTAACTATGGCTACACCTTC. This encodes CASSPPGNYGYTF. Complete variable domain (other parts from reference TRBV7-2 and TRBJ1-2): GAGVSQSPSNKVTEKGKDVELRCDPISGHTALYWYRQSLGQGLEFLIYFQGNSAPDKSGLPSDRFSAERTGGSVSTLTIQRTQQEDSAVYLCASSPPGNYGYTFGSGTRLTVV.

This clone was seen only a few times. In nucleotides, the CDR3 is TGTGCCAGCAGCTTGGATGATTCTAGGAGTGAGCAGTTCTTC. Translated: CASSLDDSRSEQFF. The J gene is TRBJ2-1, the V gene TRBV7-8, with unresolved D. This CDR3 region has 14 residues. V dropped 3 bases and J dropped 9 bases, with 15 bases sitting between them. Germline assignment: CDR1 SGHVS and CDR2 FQNEAQ.

This rearrangement joins TRBV7-2 to TRBJ2-7; D is possibly TRBD2 (6 bases). In germline, CDR1 is SGHTA, CDR2 FQGNSA. V was shortened by 5 bases and J by 4 bases, with 21 bases between the two germline ends. The CDR3 length is 16 residues. CDR3 nucleotides: TGTGCCAGCAGCCCTACCAGAGTGCGGGGTGATTACGAGCAGTACTTC. This codes for CASSPTRVRGDYEQYF.

This chain joins TRBV7-9 and TRBJ2-1; TRBD2 agrees at 10 bases. Losses at the gene ends were 5 bases for V and 10 bases for J; bases not matched to a gene: 8. The CDR3 is 14 residues long. The germline gives CDR1 SEHNR, CDR2 FQNEAQ (reference sequence). The CDR3 region has the DNA TGTGCCAGCAGCCTTTTCCTAGCGGGGGAAGAGCAGTTCTTC. Its translation is CASSLFLAGEEQFF.

The chain has TRBV2 and TRBJ2-1, with unresolved D. Trimming cost V 4 bases and J 5 bases, with 18 bases left between them. Germline V gene data show CDR1 as SNHLY and CDR2 as FYNNEI. This CDR3 region has 16 residues. CDR3 region: CASSVAVSNRHNEQFF. The CDR3 bases are TGTGCCAGCAGTGTGGCGGTATCGAACCGGCACAATGAGCAGTTCTTC.